This T cell receptor beta chain came from a study of regulatory T cells in long-lasting Graves disease. Regarding time point: persistent/refractory GD, antithyroid drugs over 5 years with positive TRAb. Preparation of the TCR library used RNA extracted from PBMCs. This clonotype was seen ten or more times. As yet, its antigen is unknown. Per the germline V gene, CDR1 is MNHEY and CDR2 is SMNVEV (reference sequence). With 8 bases removed from V and 6 bases from J, the gap between germline ends came to 16 bases. The CDR3 extends over 14 amino acids. Study results and limitations: Persistent disease showed a preference for TRBV28, TRBJ1-2 and TRBJ2-5. Persistent Graves' patients possessed reduced TCR diversity relative to recently diagnosed ones.

Building of the TCR beta libraries involved iRepertoire HTBI primers and Arm-PCR of CDR3 regions. In the original processing: Segment identification across samples yielded some 63 TRBV and 14 TRBJ segments. TCRdb redid the calling of the multiplex PCR reads with MiXCR, one entry per CDR3 protein. Clone size and V and J calls follow TCRdb, not the original study. In the table there are approximately 400,000 distinct CDR3 sequences, less than 25% of which are singletons. This TCR was sampled from a female donor with Graves disease. This rearrangement joins TRBV27 to TRBJ2-2, with D perhaps TRBD1 or TRBD2 (6 bases each). This sample comprised peripheral blood mononuclear cells (PBMCs), obtained when the disease was refractory, from a patient treated with antithyroid drugs. CDR3 amino acids: CASSLGGAAGELFF. CDR3 DNA: TGTGCCAGCTCATTGGGGGGCGCGGCCGGGGAGCTGTTTTTT.